This TCR beta chain was found in a study of T cell responses to AZD1222 COVID-19 vaccine. Profiled with immunoSEQ multiplex PCR; TCRdb holds only in-frame clones, not every one. The table lists around 5,000 clones, over 75% of them singletons. Study conclusions and caveats: Clonal diversity may have been underestimated, and the donors were mostly white British, with more females than males. Researchers report vaccine-associated CD4 TCRs spanning spike, with dominance at 160-218 and 743-854.

As regards this clone: Antigen specificity is unknown.

The germline gives CDR1 KGHSH, CDR2 LQKENI. The CDR3 is 15 residues long. Deletions cut 3 bases from V and 0 bases from J, with 9 bases between. The clonotype was recovered from an adult who received the AZD1222 COVID-19 vaccine. Source: peripheral blood, taken 28 days after the second AZD1222 dose. The rearrangement uses TRBV18 and TRBJ1-3; unclear D gene. The CDR3 region is CASSPPRASGNTIYF. CDR3 coding DNA: TGTGCCAGCTCACCCCCGCGAGCCTCTGGAAACACCATATATTTT.